This entry is about one T cell receptor (beta chain). TCRdb re-called the 5' RACE reads and catalogs CDR3 proteins one per entry, DNA excluded. Here the sample table reports 110,000 to 150,000 distinct CDR3 sequences. Germline-derived CDR1 and CDR2 are SGDLS and YYNGEE. The CDR3 extends over 13 amino acids. The sample comes from a study of monozygotic twins with inflammatory bowel disease. The TCR was taken from a human donor with ulcerative colitis or Crohn's disease, or a healthy co-twin of an affected twin (not recorded which). The sample taken for sequencing was blood. This rearrangement joins TRBV9 to TRBJ1-1; TCRdb picks TRBD1, but there is no DNA to check that call. The CDR3 loop is CASSVDLDREAFF.